A single sample gave rise to the 7 T cell receptor beta chains below, sequenced in a study of T-cell memory formation after mild COVID-19. TCRdb reprocessed the 5' RACE reads with MiXCR, giving one entry per CDR3 protein. Counted here are 110,000 or so distinct CDR3 sequences, 20% to 25% occurring once; the ten biggest clones make up approximately 40%. Source material: PBMCs or a T cell subset sorted from them (not recorded which). The receptor source for this set is a man aged 18 to 35 who had mild COVID-19 (a few samples of this study predate the infection). Cell type and time point are not known.

The V gene is TRBV20-1, the J gene TRBJ2-3, with D uncertain. The CDR3 consists of 14 residues. Trimming cost V 0 bases and J 6 bases, with 13 bases left between them. Looked up from germline, CDR1 is DFQATT and CDR2 is SNEGSKA (reference sequence). This CDR3 reads CSARDPAEWDTQYF. CDR3 DNA sequence: TGCAGTGCTAGAGATCCTGCAGAATGGGATACGCAGTATTTT.

The chain joins TRBV6-6 to TRBJ1-2; 7 bases are shared with TRBD1. Germline V gene data show CDR1 as MNHNY and CDR2 as SVGAGI (reference sequence). This CDR3 spans 14 amino acids. Trimming took 4 bases from V and 2 from J; bases not matched to a gene: 4. CDR3 in DNA: TGTGCCAGCAGTTTGACAGGGCCCAACTATGGCTACACCTTC. Translated: CASSLTGPNYGYTF.

Remarks on this clonotype: The CDR3 does not end in the conserved phenylalanine or tryptophan, so this is likely a read error. The rearrangement uses TRBV12-3 or TRBV12-4 and TRBJ2-1; D unresolved. Between the trimmed V and J ends, which lost 0 bases and 8 bases, there was a span of 8 bases. The CDR3 is 13 residues long. CDR3 in amino acids: CASSLALGDEQFL. Here the CDR3 DNA reads TGTGCCAGCAGTTTAGCGCTCGGCGATGAGCAGTTCTTG.

A few counts support this clonotype. CDR3 DNA sequence: TGTGCCAGCAGTGAAAGTCGTAGTTACTATGGCTACACCTTC. Amino acids: CASSESRSYYGYTF. This chain connects TRBV25-1 to TRBJ1-2; no clear D. Looked up from germline, CDR1 is MGHDK and CDR2 is SYGVNS. This CDR3 has 14 residues. Trimming shortened V by 2 bases and J by 3 bases, and 10 bases separated the two germline ends.

The rearrangement joins TRBV9 to TRBJ2-2; D ambiguous. V was cut by 3 bases and J by 6 bases, with 9 bases left in between. The CDR3 runs to 13 residues. Germline-derived CDR1 and CDR2 are SGDLS and YYNGEE. Written as DNA, the CDR3 is TGTGCCAGCAGCGGCCTACGAGCCGGGGAGCTGTTTTTT. This gives the protein CASSGLRAGELFF.

V gene TRBV10-3 combines with J gene TRBJ1-2; no definite D call. The CDR3 runs to 10 residues. Trimming took 6 bases from V and 13 from J, leaving 12 bases between them. Germline CDR1 and CDR2: ENHRY and SYGVKD. The CDR3 DNA reads TGTGCCATCAGGCCGGCCTCTGGCACCTTC. Translating gives CAIRPASGTF.

This clonotype was seen more than once but under ten times. The rearrangement joins TRBV12-3 or TRBV12-4 to TRBJ1-2, with TRBD1 as a possible D gene (5 bases). V gave up 0 bases and J gave up 7 bases, with 15 bases separating them. This CDR3 spans 15 amino acids. Here the CDR3 reads CASSLALSPGSGYTF. The CDR3 DNA follows: TGTGCCAGCAGTTTAGCGCTGTCGCCAGGGAGTGGCTACACCTTC.